A single sample is the source of the 6 T cell receptor beta chains below, sequenced in a study of cytomegalovirus exposure and HLA in healthy donors. The study ran its PCR with 60 Vbeta and 13 Jbeta primers. Clones were read by immunoSEQ multiplex PCR, and TCRdb kept only the in-frame ones, dropping some. The table has over 150,000 clones, roughly 82% seen once. Specimen: PBMCs. These receptors all come from a girl aged 2-15 years in good health and CMV-seropositive.

The chain uses TRBV9 and TRBJ2-3; 8 positions match TRBD1. This CDR3 region has 14 residues. J was trimmed by 3 bases and V by 5 bases; bases with no gene match: 5. Germline CDR1 and CDR2: SGDLS and YYNGEE. The CDR3 nucleotides read TGTGCCAGCAGTGCAGGGGGCCGGACAGATACGCAGTATTTT. This encodes CASSAGGRTDTQYF.

This chain joins TRBV12-5 and TRBJ1-2; no firm D call. Germline V gene sequence: CDR1 LGHNT, CDR2 FRNRAP. This CDR3 has 14 residues. With 5 bases removed from V and 1 base from J, the gap between germline ends came to 11 bases. Here the CDR3 DNA reads TGTGCTAGTGGTCCCCTGAGTGGTAACTATGGCTACACCTTC. Encoded protein: CASGPLSGNYGYTF.

The J gene is TRBJ2-3, the V gene TRBV9, with 12 positions matching TRBD1. Germline assignment: CDR1 SGDLS and CDR2 YYNGEE. Unmatched junction bases numbered 10, after V lost 3 bases and J lost 2 bases. This CDR3 is built from 18 residues. CDR3 nucleotides: TGTGCCAGCAGCGCCCCACCGGGACAGGGGGCGCCCACAGATACGCAGTATTTT. The encoded protein is CASSAPPGQGAPTDTQYF.

The chain links TRBV7-3 to TRBJ1-2; TRBD1 might be the D (5 bases). The CDR3 runs 18 residues. The V and J ends lost 5 bases and 0 bases respectively, with 22 bases between them. Germline loops: CDR1 SGHTA, CDR2 FQGTGA. CDR3 in DNA: TGTGCCAGCAGCCCGGATCCCCACAGGACGCAAGCTAACTATGGCTACACCTTC. Amino acid sequence: CASSPDPHRTQANYGYTF.

The rearrangement links TRBV28 to TRBJ2-7; possible D gene TRBD1, 6 bases. With 1 base removed from V and 4 bases from J, the gap between germline ends came to 14 bases. The CDR3 has 15 amino acids. Germline V gene lookup returns CDR1 MDHEN and CDR2 SYDVKM. The CDR3 DNA reads as TGTGCCAGCAGTTTATCCCGGGACACCGGTTACGAGCAGTACTTC. Its translation: CASSLSRDTGYEQYF.

The J gene is TRBJ2-2, the V gene TRBV6-1; perhaps TRBD1 as D (5 bases). Per germline, CDR1 MNHNS and CDR2 SASEGT. CDR3 length: 15 amino acids. V dropped 4 bases and J dropped 1 base, with 10 bases sitting between them. The CDR3 loop reads CASSAGFGNTGELFF. The DNA for the CDR3 is TGTGCCAGCAGTGCAGGGTTTGGGAACACCGGGGAGCTGTTTTTT.